These T cell receptor beta chains were read from a single sample in a study of blood T cell repertoires in COVID-19. Generated by immunoSEQ multiplex PCR, the TCRdb table keeps only in-frame clones and is missing some. Altogether approximately 150,000 clones are present, around 84% being singletons, with the ten largest covering less than 20%. The sequenced sample consisted of peripheral blood. The receptors stem from a woman at least 80 years old with acute or convalescent COVID-19. CDR3s include the opening cysteine and the closing phenylalanine or tryptophan. Fields, in order: J gene, V gene, CDR3 protein.

J: TRBJ2-2
V: TRBV19
CDR3: CASMGPKGTGELFF

J: TRBJ2-5
V: TRBV29-1
CDR3: CSAAGTGVPETQYF

J: TRBJ2-6
V: TRBV7-6
CDR3: CASSLEGTGANVLTF

J: TRBJ2-5
V: TRBV2
CDR3: CASSDPAGRETQYF

J: TRBJ2-5
V: TRBV7-9
CDR3: CASSTWRGEVETQYF

J: TRBJ1-1
V: TRBV5-1
CDR3: CASSPLQDTEAFF

J: TRBJ2-4
V: TRBV10-2
CDR3: CASTSSGGASKNIQYF

J: TRBJ2-1
V: TRBV13
CDR3: CASSLTSGYNEQFF

J: TRBJ2-5
V: TRBV11-2
CDR3: CASSLGLAGGRGETQYF

J: TRBJ2-1
V: TRBV7-9
CDR3: CASSPRTSGVNNEQFF

J: TRBJ2-1
V: TRBV18
CDR3: CASSLDRSSYNEQFF

J: TRBJ2-3
V: TRBV10-3
CDR3: CAIRLAEWDTQYF

J: TRBJ2-7
V: TRBV5-4
CDR3: CASSLARSYEQYF

J: TRBJ2-3
V: TRBV5-1
CDR3: CASSLARETDTQYF

J: TRBJ2-7
V: TRBV29-1
CDR3: CSVEGWQIGDLSSYEQYF

J: TRBJ2-7
V: TRBV5-1
CDR3: CASSLGHDEQYF

J: TRBJ2-1
V: TRBV20-1
CDR3: CSAARFNEQFF

J: TRBJ1-1
V: TRBV2
CDR3: CASSGRGLSAFF

J: TRBJ2-5
V: TRBV7-2
CDR3: CASSLGGGGTETQYF

J: TRBJ2-7
V: TRBV3-1/TRBV3-2
CDR3: CASSRTGAQIYEQYF

J: TRBJ2-7
V: TRBV4-2
CDR3: CASSQEGTGRYEQYF

J: TRBJ1-2
V: TRBV11-3
CDR3: CASSLVKSGRYGYTF

J: TRBJ2-3
V: TRBV5-8
CDR3: CASSLQITDTQYF

J: TRBJ2-5
V: TRBV7-3
CDR3: CASSPRDSPQETQYF

J: TRBJ1-4
V: TRBV28
CDR3: CASSYYRGVGEKLFF

J: TRBJ1-3
V: TRBV6-1
CDR3: CASSVVSGSSGNTIYF

J: TRBJ2-6
V: TRBV27
CDR3: CASRLGVSGANVLTF

J: TRBJ2-5
V: TRBV3-1/TRBV3-2
CDR3: CASSLTLSGGAETQYF

J: TRBJ2-7
V: TRBV3-1/TRBV3-2
CDR3: CASSHFGQGGEQYF

J: TRBJ1-5
V: TRBV14
CDR3: CASSHRTSSNQPQHF

J: TRBJ2-7
V: TRBV5-4
CDR3: CASSLVSGGPSYEQYF

J: TRBJ2-3
V: TRBV27
CDR3: CASSSLAGLRTDTQYF

J: TRBJ2-1
V: TRBV9
CDR3: CASSPRQAPAYEQFF

J: TRBJ1-2
V: TRBV5-6
CDR3: CASSFGQGDYGYTF

J: TRBJ2-2
V: TRBV5-1
CDR3: CASSLGQGGTGELFF

J: TRBJ2-5
V: TRBV10-3
CDR3: CAISDSGTAKETQYF

J: TRBJ1-1
V: TRBV18
CDR3: CATNQGGNTEAFF

J: TRBJ1-4
V: TRBV28
CDR3: CASSPWTGSNEKLFF

J: TRBJ2-5
V: TRBV2
CDR3: CASSSAGVGETQYF

J: TRBJ1-6
V: TRBV6-6
CDR3: CASSYHGNSPLHF

J: TRBJ2-2
V: TRBV5-1
CDR3: CASSSAGDTGELFF

J: TRBJ2-1
V: TRBV3-1/TRBV3-2
CDR3: CASSQGSSGGAGQFF

J: TRBJ2-3
V: TRBV3-1/TRBV3-2
CDR3: CASSPSGSSSTDTQYF

J: TRBJ2-1
V: TRBV28
CDR3: CASSLASGIRHEQFF

J: TRBJ1-1
V: TRBV30
CDR3: CAWSLRSGHMNTEAFF

J: TRBJ2-7
V: TRBV19
CDR3: CASVAAGGEQYF

J: TRBJ1-2
V: TRBV14
CDR3: CASSQVSEGGYTF

J: TRBJ2-7
V: TRBV28
CDR3: CASSFFKLAGVHEQYF

J: TRBJ2-5
V: TRBV30
CDR3: CAWSVGLAGGQETQYF

J: TRBJ2-3
V: TRBV6-5
CDR3: CASILIESLPDTQYF

J: TRBJ1-3
V: TRBV11-2
CDR3: CASSYPGNTIYF

J: TRBJ1-1
V: TRBV27
CDR3: CASRRQGMNTEAFF

J: TRBJ2-7
V: TRBV7-6
CDR3: CASSLHRDRTTYEQYF

J: TRBJ1-5
V: TRBV19
CDR3: CASSTPGGGNQPQHF